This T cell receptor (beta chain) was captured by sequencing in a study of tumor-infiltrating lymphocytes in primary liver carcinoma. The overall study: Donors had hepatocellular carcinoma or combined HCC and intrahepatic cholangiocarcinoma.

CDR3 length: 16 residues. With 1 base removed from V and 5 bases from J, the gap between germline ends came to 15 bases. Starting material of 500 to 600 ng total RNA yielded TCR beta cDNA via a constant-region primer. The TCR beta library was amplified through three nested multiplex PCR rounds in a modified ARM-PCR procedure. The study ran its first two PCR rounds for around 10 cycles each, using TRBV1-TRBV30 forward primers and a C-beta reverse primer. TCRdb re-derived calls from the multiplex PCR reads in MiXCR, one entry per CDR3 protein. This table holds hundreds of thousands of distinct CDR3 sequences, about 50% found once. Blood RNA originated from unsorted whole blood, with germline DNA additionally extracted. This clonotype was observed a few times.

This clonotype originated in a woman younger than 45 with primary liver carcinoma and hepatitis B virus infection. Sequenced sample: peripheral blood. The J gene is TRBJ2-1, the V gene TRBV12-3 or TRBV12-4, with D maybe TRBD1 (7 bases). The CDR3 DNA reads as TGTGCCAGCAGTTTAGGATGGAGGGGGCTGAACAATGAGCAGTTCTTC. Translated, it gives CASSLGWRGLNNEQFF.